The 9 T cell receptor beta chains given below trace back to one sample, sequenced in a study of Tregs in tolerant kidney transplant recipients. The nonmyeloablative bone marrow transplants came from related graft donors, with transient mixed chimerism. The table came from immunoSEQ multiplex PCR; TCRdb's copy has only in-frame clones and leaves some out. The listing contains about 23,000 clones. Sequenced here: CD4+ T cells from blood (PBMCs), sampled 6 months after the transplant. These receptors were taken from a human patient who received a combined kidney and bone marrow transplant. The T cells may come from the graft donor.

Comments on this clone: Read sequence stops 3 residues before the CDR3 end, and the germline J gene provides the missing end. The genes are TRBV5-6 and TRBJ2-1; the D gene is possibly TRBD2 (6 bases). The germline CDR1 and CDR2 sequences are SGHDT and YYEEEE. This CDR3 is 12 amino acids long. Trimming took 4 bases from V and 6 from J, leaving 8 bases between them. This CDR3 reads CASSRDFNEQFF. The DNA read from the CDR3 is TGTGCCAGCAGCCGGGACTTCAATGAG.

For this clone: Read coverage stops 3 residues before the CDR3 terminus; the germline J gene supplies the remainder. The chain uses TRBV7-9 and TRBJ2-3; TRBD2 matches 10 bases. The ends lost 5 bases at V and 3 bases at J; junction bases unmatched: 5. Germline V gene lookup returns CDR1 SEHNR and CDR2 FQNEAQ (reference sequence). CDR3 size: 15 residues. Partial CDR3 DNA: TGTGCCAGCAGCCCCCGGACTAGCGGAACAGATACG. Protein: CASSPRTSGTDT. The whole CDR3 protein is CASSPRTSGTDTQYF.

In regard to this clone: The sequenced fragment ends 3 residues before the CDR3 boundary, so the rest is inferred from the germline J gene. The chain employs TRBV7-2 and TRBJ1-6; D not certain. V was trimmed by 0 bases and J by 7 bases, leaving 13 bases between them. The germline V gene encodes CDR1 SGHTA and CDR2 FQGNSA. CDR3 length: 16 amino acids. The CDR3 region is CASSLAYSTSNSPLHF. The DNA read from the CDR3 is TGTGCCAGCAGCTTAGCCTACTCGACATCAAATTCACCC.

As to this clone: Read data end 3 residues before the CDR3 end; the end is taken from the germline J gene. The chain recombines TRBV6-2 or TRBV6-3 with TRBJ2-7, with D possibly being TRBD1 (6 bases). The germline gives CDR1 MNHEY, CDR2 SVGEGT. The CDR3 loop spans 14 amino acids. V lost 4 bases and J lost 6, with 16 bases in between. The CDR3 spells CASSSTGRGGEQYF. Incomplete CDR3 DNA: TGTGCCAGCAGTTCGACAGGCAGAGGAGGCGAG.

Notes on this clone: The read terminates 3 residues before the CDR3 end, so the remaining end is supplied by the germline J gene. J is TRBJ2-5 and V is TRBV5-1; D might be TRBD1 or TRBD2, each matching 6 bases. CDR1 and CDR2 (germline): SGHRS, YFSETQ. The CDR3 length is 15 residues. V lost 2 bases and J lost 2, with 13 bases in between. The CDR3 here is CASSLRGRRQETQYF. The CDR3 DNA, read in part, is TGCGCCAGCAGCTTAAGGGGGAGGCGGCAAGAGACC.

With respect to this clone: The CDR3 end falls 3 residues outside the read, so it is completed with the germline J gene. V and J are TRBV7-9 and TRBJ1-1; TRBD1 is a possible D gene (5 bases). The CDR3 totals 14 residues. Germline V gene data show CDR1 as SEHNR and CDR2 as FQNEAQ (reference sequence). Trimming took off 3 bases at V and 5 bases at J, with 13 bases between the two ends. CDR3 region: CASSFAGLGTEAFF. CDR3 DNA, as far as it was read: TGTGCCAGCAGCTTTGCAGGGTTGGGGACTGAA.

Details on this clone: With the read ending 3 residues before the CDR3 end, the germline J gene is used to fill in that end. V is TRBV6-1 and J is TRBJ2-1, with 11 bases identical to TRBD2. V trimming: 3 bases; J trimming: 4 bases; junction bases outside the gene matches: 2. The germline V gene encodes CDR1 MNHNS and CDR2 SASEGT. The CDR3 runs to 15 residues. CDR3 DNA, as far as it was read: TGTGCCAGCAGTGACGGGACTAGCGGATACAATGAG. Translating it yields CASSDGTSGYNE. The whole CDR3 region reads CASSDGTSGYNEQFF.

The CDR3 sequence: CASSGHFYTEAFF. The sequenced CDR3 bases are TGTGCCAGTAGTGGACACTTTTACACTGAA. The V and J genes are TRBV19 and TRBJ1-1; a weak D match, TRBD1 (5 bases). The read ends 3 residues shy of where the CDR3 ends; the end is completed using the germline J gene. V was trimmed by 5 bases and J by 3 bases, leaving 10 bases between them. The length of the CDR3 is 13 residues. From germline, CDR1 is LNHDA and CDR2 SQIVND (reference sequence).

On this clone: The read stops 3 residues short of the end of the CDR3; the missing end is completed from the germline J gene. The V call is TRBV13, the J call TRBJ1-1; D perhaps matches TRBD1 (6 bases). The CDR3 is 15 residues long. The germline V gene encodes CDR1 PRHDT and CDR2 FYEKMQ (reference sequence). V gave up 5 bases and J gave up 0 bases, with 13 bases separating them. The CDR3 reads CASSPRQVLNTEAFF. The part of the CDR3 DNA that was read is TGTGCCAGCAGCCCAAGACAGGTGTTGAACACTGAA.